This passage covers 28 T cell receptor beta chains from one sample sequenced in a study of cytomegalovirus exposure and HLA in healthy donors. Researchers ran the PCR with 60 Vbeta and 13 Jbeta primers. Clones were read by immunoSEQ multiplex PCR, and TCRdb kept only the in-frame ones, dropping some. Of approximately 82,000 clones detected, over 9.5% appear once; the ten largest clones hold about 25%. What was sequenced was PBMCs. The receptors here all came from a man aged 60 to 75 in good health and CMV-seropositive.

This sequence joins TRBV19 and TRBJ2-1; D uncertain. Germline V gene sequence: CDR1 LNHDA, CDR2 SQIVND (reference sequence). The CDR3 is 15 amino acids. The germline V and J ends were trimmed by 6 bases and 4 bases, with 16 bases remaining between them. The CDR3 nucleotides are TGTGCCAGTAGGAGCCCCATAGAGGCATACAATGAGCAGTTCTTC. Its protein product is CASRSPIEAYNEQFF. Using reference TRBV19 and TRBJ2-1 for the parts outside the CDR3, the full variable domain is DGGITQSPKYLFRKEGQNVTLSCEQNLNHDAMYWYRQDPGQGLRLIYYSQIVNDFQKGDIAEGYSVSREKKESFPLTVTSAQKNPTAFYLCASRSPIEAYNEQFFGPGTRLTVL.

The V call is TRBV28, the J call TRBJ2-3; 7 bases line up with TRBD2. Looked up from germline, CDR1 is MDHEN and CDR2 is SYDVKM. V lost 4 bases and J lost 2; bases outside the gene matches: 12. The CDR3 consists of 17 residues. The chain's CDR3 is CASSSSYLAASTDTQYF. The CDR3 nucleotides read TGTGCCAGCAGTTCGAGCTACCTAGCGGCTTCCACAGATACGCAGTATTTT.

This clone turned up a few times. The V gene is TRBV19, the J gene TRBJ2-5; D possibly corresponds to TRBD1 (6 bases). Germline-derived CDR1 and CDR2 are LNHDA and SQIVND (reference sequence). This CDR3 region has 15 residues. V lost 4 bases, J lost 4 bases, and 16 bases lay in between. CDR3 amino acids: CASSTPEAGAETQYF. The DNA for the CDR3 is TGTGCCAGTAGTACCCCCGAGGCAGGGGCAGAGACCCAGTACTTC.

V and J are TRBV7-2 and TRBJ2-3, with TRBD1 identical over 8 bases. Germline values: CDR1 SGHTA, CDR2 FQGNSA. J gave up 3 bases and V 5 bases, and 4 bases lay outside the gene matches. The CDR3 totals 14 residues. The CDR3 DNA sequence: TGTGCCAGCAGCCGGACAGGGCGGACAGATACGCAGTATTTT. It specifies CASSRTGRTDTQYF.

This clone was observed a handful of times. The gene calls are TRBV10-3 and TRBJ2-1; 8 bases agree with TRBD2. The CDR3 covers 14 residues. The V segment lost 8 bases and the J segment 3 bases; nucleotides outside the gene matches: 6. In germline, CDR1 is ENHRY, CDR2 SYGVKD. Here the CDR3 reads CAIDGREGYNEQFF. CDR3 coding DNA: TGTGCCATCGACGGTCGGGAGGGCTACAATGAGCAGTTCTTC.

This clone was seen more than once but under ten times. The chain is built from TRBV27 and TRBJ2-7; no clear D. This CDR3 is 13 amino acids long. Germline V gene lookup returns CDR1 MNHEY and CDR2 SMNVEV (reference sequence). Trimming cost V 2 bases and J 3 bases, with 8 bases left between them. The CDR3 DNA follows: TGTGCCAGCAGTTTAACCCCAGACTACGAGCAGTACTTC. Encoded protein: CASSLTPDYEQYF.

This clone has more than one count but fewer than ten. The rearrangement links TRBV11-2 to TRBJ2-5, with 15 nucleotides matching TRBD2. V lost 3 bases to trimming and J lost 1 base; unmatched junction nucleotides: 9. This CDR3 region has 19 residues. Germline V gives CDR1 SGHAT, CDR2 FQNNGV. The CDR3 loop reads CASSFRRTSGRAPQETQYF. The DNA of the CDR3 is TGTGCCAGCAGCTTTAGGCGGACTAGCGGGAGGGCCCCCCAAGAGACCCAGTACTTC.

The table lists this clone with a few counts. Other nucleotide sequences in the sample specify the same CDR3. The gene calls are TRBV10-3 and TRBJ2-5, with D possibly being TRBD2 (6 bases). Between the trimmed V and J ends, which lost 5 bases and 5 bases, there was a span of 18 bases. This CDR3 is 15 amino acids long. CDR1 and CDR2 from the germline V gene are ENHRY and SYGVKD. CDR3 nucleotide sequence: TGTGCCATCAGTACGGAGGGCGGGGCGGGGGAGACCCAGTACTTC. This translates into CAISTEGGAGETQYF.

A word on this clone: At one of its ends the junction is not consistent with the germline gene, which may arise from a read error. In the same sample, other DNA sequences code for this CDR3. The rearrangement joins TRBV7-9 to TRBJ2-2; 7 bases fit TRBD1. The CDR3 spans 15 residues. CDR1 is SEHNR and CDR2 is FQNEAQ in the germline V gene (reference sequence). The CDR3 loop is CASSLGGRPTGEMFF. The CDR3 region has the DNA TGTGCCAGCAGCTTAGGAGGCCGGCCTACAGGGGAGATGTTTTTC.

This clone was counted between two and nine times. The chain joins TRBV5-4 to TRBJ1-2; TRBD1 is a possible D gene (6 bases). CDR1 is SGHNT, CDR2 YYREEE, per germline (reference sequence). This CDR3 has 13 amino acids. Trimming took off 0 bases at V and 5 bases at J, with 8 bases between the two ends. The CDR3 nucleotides are TGTGCCAGCAGCTTGGACCAGGGGTATGGCTACACCTTC. The encoded protein is CASSLDQGYGYTF.

The V gene is TRBV6-5, the J gene TRBJ1-2; 8 bases line up with TRBD1. The CDR3 consists of 15 residues. Germline values: CDR1 MNHEY, CDR2 SVGAGI. The V segment lost 5 bases and the J segment 4 bases; nucleotides outside the gene matches: 9. The CDR3 here is CASSPQGALTYGYTF. The CDR3 DNA reads as TGTGCCAGCAGTCCCCAGGGGGCGTTGACCTATGGCTACACCTTC.

This clone has just a few counts. The CDR3 protein is CASSPGHRDTGELFF. Here the CDR3 DNA reads TGTGCCAGCAGTCCGGGACATCGGGACACCGGGGAGCTGTTTTTT. The chain combines TRBV6-1 with TRBJ2-2, with D possibly matching TRBD1 (6 bases). This CDR3 region has 15 residues. Germline lookup yields CDR1 MNHNS and CDR2 SASEGT. V lost 5 bases and J lost 3, with 13 bases in between.

CDR3 coding DNA: TGTGCCAGCAGCTGGGGTAGGGACAGGGTCACCGGGGAGCTGTTTTTT. As protein: CASSWGRDRVTGELFF. The rearrangement joins TRBV5-4 to TRBJ2-2; 9 positions agree with TRBD1. CDR1 and CDR2 from the germline V gene are SGHNT and YYREEE (reference sequence). With V trimmed by 3 bases and J by 4 bases, 7 bases remained unmatched. The CDR3 consists of 16 residues. The full variable domain, with the rest looked up from reference TRBV5-4 and TRBJ2-2, is ETGVTQSPTHLIKTRGQQVTLRCSSQSGHNTVSWYQQALGQGPQFIFQYYREEENGRGNFPPRFSGLQFPNYSSELNVNALELDDSALYLCASSWGRDRVTGELFFGEGSRLTVL.

This clone has a handful of counts. The chain uses TRBV19 and TRBJ1-1; 8 bases map to TRBD1. From germline, CDR1 is LNHDA and CDR2 SQIVND (reference sequence). CDR3 length equals 14 residues. V was pared by 0 bases and J by 8 bases, with 5 bases of the junction left unmatched. The CDR3 region has the DNA TGTGCCAGTAGTATAGAAGGGGGGACAGGAGAAGCTTTCTTT. Encoded protein: CASSIEGGTGEAFF.

V and J are TRBV15 and TRBJ2-3; weak D call: TRBD2 (6 bases). The CDR3 sequence is 17 residues long. Trimming stripped 3 bases from V and 6 bases from J, with 22 bases between. In germline, CDR1 is LNHNV, CDR2 YYDKDF (reference sequence). The CDR3 spells CATSSARGAGLVDTQYF. For the CDR3, the DNA is TGTGCCACCAGCAGTGCCCGGGGAGCGGGCCTAGTTGATACGCAGTATTTT.

The gene calls are TRBV19 and TRBJ2-3, with 10 nucleotides matching TRBD2. V dropped 3 bases and J dropped 3; count of bases not matched to a gene: 12. Looked up from germline, CDR1 is LNHDA and CDR2 is SQIVND (reference sequence). This CDR3 spans 18 amino acids. The CDR3 DNA reads as TGTGCCAGTAGTATCCCCACTGGTAGCGGGAGGAGAACAGATACGCAGTATTTT. As protein: CASSIPTGSGRRTDTQYF.

This chain uses TRBV7-3 with TRBJ2-1, with D possibly being TRBD2 (5 bases). CDR3 length: 13 amino acids. From germline, CDR1 is SGHTA and CDR2 FQGTGA. The germline V and J ends were trimmed by 7 bases and 6 bases, with 13 bases remaining between them. CDR3 loop: CASTQSRGNEQFF. CDR3 coding DNA: TGTGCCAGCACCCAGAGTCGGGGCAATGAGCAGTTCTTC.

This clone has more than one count but fewer than ten. The rearrangement joins TRBV7-3 to TRBJ2-1; D is possibly TRBD1 (6 bases). The CDR3 has 14 amino acids. CDR1 SGHTA and CDR2 FQGTGA come from the germline V gene. V was shortened by 8 bases and J by 10 bases, with 21 bases between the two germline ends. CDR3 amino acids: CASSPFEGVGEQFF. The CDR3 nucleotides read TGTGCCAGCTCCCCGTTTGAGGGGGTGGGAGAGCAGTTCTTC.

The chain recombines TRBV28 with TRBJ1-4; D is possibly TRBD1 (6 bases). CDR3 length: 14 residues. Germline V gene sequence: CDR1 MDHEN, CDR2 SYDVKM. With 6 bases removed from V and 7 bases from J, the gap between germline ends came to 15 bases. Here the CDR3 DNA reads TGTGCCAGCAGCCTCGGACAGTTCCCTGAAAAACTGTTTTTT. Amino acid sequence: CASSLGQFPEKLFF. Variable domain in full (rest from reference TRBV28 and TRBJ1-4): DVKVTQSSRYLVKRTGEKVFLECVQDMDHENMFWYRQDPGLGLRLIYFSYDVKMKEKGDIPEGYSVSREKKERFSLILESASTNQTSMYLCASSLGQFPEKLFFGSGTQLSVL.

This clone was seen a handful of times. The V call is TRBV6-1, the J call TRBJ2-5; 9 bases fit TRBD2. With V trimmed by 4 bases and J by 4 bases, 10 bases remained unmatched. This CDR3 spans 16 amino acids. CDR1 is MNHNS and CDR2 is SASEGT in the germline V gene. The CDR3, as DNA: TGTGCCAGCAGTGGTTTTGGCGGGGGGGCTTTAGAGACCCAGTACTTC. Translated, it gives CASSGFGGGALETQYF.

This clone has only a few counts. The chain links TRBV14 to TRBJ2-5, with TRBD1 matching over 8 bases. The DNA end is a closer match to TRBJ2-7, so the J assignment may be wrong. CDR3 size: 15 residues. Germline V gene lookup returns CDR1 SGHDN and CDR2 FVKESK. This chain's CDR3 is CASSQERGQGYEQYF. DNA for the CDR3: TGTGCCAGCAGCCAAGAACGCGGACAGGGCTACGAGCAGTACTTC.

In its sample, this clone was seen a few times. The chain is built from TRBV5-6 and TRBJ2-5, with 8 bases lining up with TRBD1. This CDR3 spans 17 amino acids. Germline-derived CDR1 and CDR2 are SGHDT and YYEEEE. The J segment lost 2 bases and the V segment lost 5 bases, leaving 14 bases of the junction unmatched. CDR3 nucleotides: TGTGCCAGCAGACCGACCGGGACAGGCGTATTTCAAGAGACCCAGTACTTC. The encoded protein is CASRPTGTGVFQETQYF. The variable domain in full, completed from reference TRBV5-6 and TRBJ2-5, reads DAGVTQSPTHLIKTRGQQVTLRCSPKSGHDTVSWYQQALGQGPQFIFQYYEEEERQRGNFPDRFSGHQFPNYSSELNVNALLLGDSALYLCASRPTGTGVFQETQYFGPGTRLLVL.

The sample holds a few counts of this clone. This chain uses TRBV27 with TRBJ2-2; D might be TRBD1 (7 bases). Germline CDR1 reads MNHEY; CDR2 reads SMNVEV (reference sequence). This CDR3 has 16 amino acids. Trimming stripped 7 bases from V and 3 bases from J, with 18 bases between. CDR3 sequence reads: CASKSGRQGYTGELFF. DNA for the CDR3: TGTGCCAGCAAGTCCGGGAGACAGGGATACACCGGGGAGCTGTTTTTT.

This clone was counted only a few times. The genes are TRBV6-1 and TRBJ1-2, with 8 bases fitting TRBD1. Per the germline V gene, CDR1 is MNHNS and CDR2 is SASEGT. The CDR3 contains 17 residues. The V gene end was trimmed by 0 bases and the J gene end by 5 bases; junction bases not matched to a gene: 11. The CDR3 DNA is TGTGCCAGCAGTGAAGCAGGAGACAGGGGCGTAAGGTATGGCTACACCTTC. Its translation: CASSEAGDRGVRYGYTF.

In its sample, this clone was seen a few times. The chain couples TRBV11-2 to TRBJ2-7, with D possibly TRBD1 on 8 matching bases. The germline V gene encodes CDR1 SGHAT and CDR2 FQNNGV. Trimming took 4 bases from V and 5 from J, leaving 18 bases between them. CDR3 size: 15 residues. CDR3 sequence: CASSSGGAGGNEQYV. The CDR3 nucleotides are TGTGCCAGCAGCTCAGGGGGGGCAGGGGGCAACGAGCAGTACGTC.

The rearrangement joins TRBV6-4 to TRBJ2-2, with D unclear. The CDR3 is 13 residues long. Germline V lookup: CDR1 MRHNA, CDR2 SNTAGT. V dropped 3 bases and J dropped 4 bases, with 6 bases sitting between them. The CDR3 DNA follows: TGTGCCAGCAGTGAAGAGGTCACCGGGGAGCTGTTTTTT. This gives the protein CASSEEVTGELFF.

This clone has a handful of counts. The chain employs TRBV9 and TRBJ2-3, with a tentative D call TRBD2 (6 bases). CDR1 and CDR2 (germline): SGDLS, YYNGEE. The CDR3 is made up of 16 amino acids. V gave up 4 bases and J gave up 3 bases, with 18 bases separating them. The CDR3 region has the DNA TGTGCCAGCAGCCTCCCCGAGGGGAGGAGGACAGATACGCAGTATTTT. Its protein is CASSLPEGRRTDTQYF.

The sample holds a few counts of this clone. V is TRBV11-3 and J is TRBJ2-5; possibly TRBD2 for D (6 bases). Germline CDR1 is SGHNT and CDR2 is YENEEA. The V gene lost 1 base and the J gene lost 4 bases, with 13 bases spanning the gap. This CDR3 contains 15 residues. The DNA of the CDR3 is TGTGCCAGCAGCTTAGGAGACGGGGGTGGAGAGACCCAGTACTTC. This translates into CASSLGDGGGETQYF.